These T cell receptor beta chains were read from a single sample in a study of shared clonotypes between healthy human individuals. Method: immunoSEQ multiplex PCR; TCRdb's copy keeps in-frame clones and lacks some. The profile covers about 690,000 clones, with about 90% appearing a single time and about 34% taken by the ten largest. The sample taken for sequencing was memory CD8+ T cells from PBMCs. The receptor source for this set is a man aged 18 to 30 in good health. Some clones in this sample may be carry-over from other donors' samples. Both conserved end residues are part of each CDR3. Fields, in order: D gene, J gene, clone size, V gene, CDR3 DNA, CDR3 protein. A D gene is named only where the DNA matches it firmly. Clone size is shown for a subset of rows, as once, few, many or a class of expanded clone.

. TRBJ2-4 . TRBV15 TGTGCCACCGGGACTTCCTTAGCCAAAAACATTCAGTACTTC CATGTSLAKNIQYF
TRBD1 TRBJ1-1 . TRBV7-8 TGTGCCAGCAGAGGGGGACAGCGGAACACTGAAGCTTTCTTT CASRGGQRNTEAFF
. TRBJ2-3 . TRBV19 TGTGCCAGTTCGGTGTGGGATTCTAGCACAGATACGCAGTATTTT CASSVWDSSTDTQYF
. TRBJ2-3 . TRBV27 TGTGCCAGCAGTTTATTGGCACAGACCTTCGCCCGACCCACAGATACGCAGTATTTT CASSLLAQTFARPTDTQYF
. TRBJ1-2 . TRBV9 TGTGCCAGCAGCGTAGATGGGTCAGGGGATGGCTACACCTTC CASSVDGSGDGYTF
TRBD1 TRBJ2-3 . TRBV7-9 TGTGCCAGCAGCGACCGGGACAGTCTCCCAGATACGCAGTATTTT CASSDRDSLPDTQYF
TRBD2 TRBJ2-2 . TRBV19 TGTGCCAGTAGTACGGTGCGGGAGTTCACCGGGGAGCTGTTTTTT CASSTVREFTGELFF
. TRBJ1-2 . TRBV28 TGTGCCAGCAGTTTCCGGGGTAAGGGAGATATCTATGGCTACACCTTC CASSFRGKGDIYGYTF
. TRBJ2-2 . TRBV6-5 TGTGCCAGCAGTTACTTAGGGACCGGGGAGCTGTTTTTT CASSYLGTGELFF
TRBD1 TRBJ2-4 once TRBV15 TGTGCCACCAGCAGGGGACAGCCACTAGCCAAAAACATTCAGTACTTC CATSRGQPLAKNIQYF
TRBD2 TRBJ2-7 . TRBV4-3 TGCGCCAGCAGCCAAGATCTAGCGGGAGAGGAGTACGAGCAGTACTTC CASSQDLAGEEYEQYF
. TRBJ2-5 . TRBV5-1 TGCGCCAGCAGCCCCCGGGACCCGCAAGAGACCCAGTACTTC CASSPRDPQETQYF
. TRBJ1-2 . TRBV7-8 TGTGCCAGCAGCCTACTCGAAGGCAGAAATAACTATGGCTACACCTTC CASSLLEGRNNYGYTF
. TRBJ2-5 . TRBV9 TGTGCCAGCAGCGTATCGCGCGGTGAAGCGGACCATCAAGAGACCCAGTACTTC CASSVSRGEADHQETQYF
. TRBJ1-4 . TRBV11-1 TGTGCCAGCAGCTTCGGACAGAATAATGAAAAACTGTTTTTT CASSFGQNNEKLFF
. TRBJ2-1 . TRBV4-3 TGCGCCAGCAGCCAAGACAAGACTAGGTACAATGAGCAGTTCTTC CASSQDKTRYNEQFF
TRBD2 TRBJ2-7 . TRBV5-1 TGCGCCAGCAGCCTTACTAGCGGGAAAGGCTACGAGCAGTACTTC CASSLTSGKGYEQYF
. TRBJ1-4 few TRBV9 TGTGCCAGCAGCCCTGTCGCCAGGGTAAATGAAAAACTGTTTTTT CASSPVARVNEKLFF
. TRBJ1-2 . TRBV7-9 TGTGCCAGCAGCTTGTCGATGGACAAAAAAGATGGCTACACCTTC CASSLSMDKKDGYTF
TRBD1 TRBJ2-1 . TRBV27 TGTGCCAGCAGTTTTCTCCTTCCGCCCGTTAGGGACAGGTCCTACAATGAGCAGTTCTTC CASSFLLPPVRDRSYNEQFF
TRBD2 TRBJ2-2 . TRBV27 TGTGCCAGCAGTTTCGGACCGGGGGGGACCGGGGAGCTGTTTTTT CASSFGPGGTGELFF
TRBD1 TRBJ2-1 . TRBV19 TGTGCCAGTAGTCTCGGGACAGGGGTCGACAATGAGCAGTTCTTC CASSLGTGVDNEQFF
TRBD2 TRBJ2-5 . TRBV11-2 TGTGCCAGCAGCTTAGTGGGGGCGGGAGGGGAGGAGACCCAGTACTTC CASSLVGAGGEETQYF
. TRBJ1-4 . TRBV5-5 TGTGCCAGCAGTACGTCCCGGGTCCCAACTAATGAAAAACTGTTTTTT CASSTSRVPTNEKLFF
. TRBJ2-7 . TRBV6-5 TGTGCCAGCAGTTACGATTGGGGGTACGAGCAGTACTTC CASSYDWGYEQYF
. TRBJ1-4 . TRBV7-9 TGTGCCAGCAGCTGGGACGACGCTAATGAAAAACTGTTTTTT CASSWDDANEKLFF
. TRBJ1-5 . TRBV6-1 TGTGCCAGCAGTGAACCAGGGATCGAGCATTTT CASSEPGIEHF
. TRBJ1-4 . TRBV7-9 TGTGCCAGCAGTTTGGGGGTGGCAGTGAGTAGTGAAAAACTGTTTTTT CASSLGVAVSSEKLFF
TRBD1 TRBJ2-7 . TRBV11-3 TGTGCCAGCAGCTTGGGGACAGGGTACGAGCAGTACTTC CASSLGTGYEQYF
. TRBJ2-7 . TRBV13 TGTGCCAGCAGTTACCGGGACTCCTACGAGCAGTACTTC CASSYRDSYEQYF
. TRBJ1-1 . TRBV27 TGTGCCAGCAAGGGCAGCCCCACTGAAGCTTTCTTT CASKGSPTEAFF
TRBD1 TRBJ2-1 . TRBV30 TGTGCCTGGAGTAACACCGGGACAGGGGGTCCCTACAATGAGCAGTTCTTC CAWSNTGTGGPYNEQFF
. TRBJ2-2 . TRBV19 TGTGCCAGTAGAAGGAAACAGGCGAACACCGGGGAGCTGTTTTTT CASRRKQANTGELFF
. TRBJ1-2 few TRBV2 TGTGCCAGCAGTGAAGGGGAGGGCAGTCAGTACTATGGCTACACCTTC CASSEGEGSQYYGYTF
. TRBJ2-3 . TRBV11-2 TGTGCCAGCAGCTTACCTGGCGGACTTAGCACAGATACGCAGTATTTT CASSLPGGLSTDTQYF
. TRBJ2-7 . TRBV21-1 TGTGCCAGCAGCAATAAACCTTCCAATGCTTCGACAGACTACGAGCAGTACTTC CASSNKPSNASTDYEQYF
. TRBJ1-1 . TRBV6-5 TGTGCCAGCAGCGACGGTCCGAACACTGAAGCTTTCTTT CASSDGPNTEAFF
. TRBJ2-7 . TRBV7-9 TGTGCCAGCAGCTTAGGGGGGGCCACAGACTACGAGCAGTACTTC CASSLGGATDYEQYF
TRBD2 TRBJ2-7 . TRBV6-1 TGTGCCAGCAGTGAAGCCCCCACAAGGACTAGCGGCTACGAGCAGTACTTC CASSEAPTRTSGYEQYF
. TRBJ2-2 . TRBV14 TGTGCCAGCAGCCAAGAGGGGCCCGGGGAGCTGTTTTTT CASSQEGPGELFF